A selection of T cell receptor beta chains follows, all from one sample in a study of liver allograft versus peripheral blood T cells. TCRdb reprocessed the reads via MiXCR and lists one record per CDR3 protein. The sample has about 14,000 distinct CDR3 sequences, 18% seen once. The receptors come from a human patient who had a liver transplant. Some T cells may be transferred from the graft donor. The CDR3 runs from the conserved cysteine through the conserved F or W. Each record gives: CDR3 protein, CDR3 DNA, V gene, clone size, J gene, D gene. D genes are given only for firm matches. Rows may omit the clone size; those that give it use once, few, many or a size class.

CDR3aa: CASSRQQGNTIYF
CDR3nt: TGTGCCAGCAGTCGACAGCAAGGAAACACCATATATTTT
v_gene: TRBV7-9
abundance: -
j_gene: TRBJ1-3
d_gene: -

CDR3aa: CASGTGSPSYGYTF
CDR3nt: TGTGCCAGCGGGACAGGGTCCCCTAGCTATGGCTACACCTTC
v_gene: TRBV5-4
abundance: -
j_gene: TRBJ1-2
d_gene: TRBD1

CDR3aa: CSAMTPRLEGNVNEQFF
CDR3nt: TGCAGTGCTATGACCCCCCGGTTGGAGGGGAATGTGAATGAGCAGTTCTTC
v_gene: TRBV20-1
abundance: -
j_gene: TRBJ2-1
d_gene: -

CDR3aa: CSAGTSGSGEQFF
CDR3nt: TGCAGTGCCGGGACTAGCGGTAGTGGTGAGCAGTTCTTC
v_gene: TRBV20-1
abundance: -
j_gene: TRBJ2-1
d_gene: TRBD2

CDR3aa: CASRGQGHGYTF
CDR3nt: TGTGCCAGCAGAGGCCAGGGGCATGGCTACACCTTC
v_gene: TRBV28
abundance: -
j_gene: TRBJ1-2
d_gene: -

CDR3aa: CASSWTGTGGGFTNSPLHF
CDR3nt: TGTGCCAGCAGCTGGACCGGGACAGGGGGTGGATTTACCAATTCACCCCTCCACTTT
v_gene: TRBV5-5
abundance: -
j_gene: TRBJ1-6
d_gene: TRBD1

CDR3aa: CASSRPGLGRETQYF
CDR3nt: TGTGCCAGTAGTAGACCGGGACTAGGGAGGGAGACCCAGTACTTC
v_gene: TRBV19
abundance: medium-sized
j_gene: TRBJ2-5
d_gene: TRBD2

CDR3aa: CASSEYSGARIYEQYF
CDR3nt: TGTGCCAGCAGTGAATATTCAGGGGCGCGAATATACGAGCAGTACTTC
v_gene: TRBV25-1
abundance: -
j_gene: TRBJ2-7
d_gene: -

CDR3aa: CASSVRQKTGELFF
CDR3nt: TGTGCCAGCAGTGTTCGTCAAAAGACCGGGGAGCTGTTTTTT
v_gene: TRBV6-1
abundance: medium-sized
j_gene: TRBJ2-2
d_gene: -

CDR3aa: CSARDSGYYNEQFF
CDR3nt: TGCAGTGCTAGAGATTCAGGCTACTACAATGAGCAGTTCTTC
v_gene: TRBV20-1
abundance: -
j_gene: TRBJ2-1
d_gene: -

CDR3aa: CASSLSSWGKGAFF
CDR3nt: TGTGCCAGCAGCTTAAGCAGCTGGGGTAAAGGGGCTTTCTTT
v_gene: TRBV7-2
abundance: many
j_gene: TRBJ1-1
d_gene: -

CDR3aa: CASSYSRASSTDTQYF
CDR3nt: TGTGCCAGCAGTTACTCGCGGGCTTCTAGCACAGATACGCAGTATTTT
v_gene: TRBV6-2/TRBV6-3
abundance: many
j_gene: TRBJ2-3
d_gene: -

CDR3aa: CASNQQGAQDTQYF
CDR3nt: TGTGCCAGCAACCAACAGGGGGCGCAGGATACGCAGTATTTT
v_gene: TRBV2
abundance: -
j_gene: TRBJ2-3
d_gene: TRBD1

CDR3aa: CASSLEGGGGETQYF
CDR3nt: TGTGCCAGCAGCTTGGAGGGTGGAGGGGGCGAGACCCAGTACTTC
v_gene: TRBV7-2
abundance: few
j_gene: TRBJ2-5
d_gene: -

CDR3aa: CASSLRRGPAFF
CDR3nt: TGTGCCAGCAGCCTGCGCCGGGGGCCGGCTTTCTTT
v_gene: TRBV6-5
abundance: many
j_gene: TRBJ1-1
d_gene: -

CDR3aa: CASSRKPPGSGPTDTQYF
CDR3nt: TGTGCCAGTAGCCGAAAGCCGCCCGGTAGCGGACCCACAGATACGCAGTATTTT
v_gene: TRBV19
abundance: many
j_gene: TRBJ2-3
d_gene: -